Listed here are 9 T cell receptor beta chains from one sample, sequenced in a study of regulatory T cells in long-lasting Graves disease. Libraries of TCR beta came from iRepertoire HTBI primers plus Arm-PCR of CDR3 regions. TCRdb re-derived calls from the multiplex PCR reads in MiXCR, one entry per CDR3 protein. The sample shows 500,000 or so distinct CDR3 sequences, 15% to 20% of them seen only once. Regarding time point: newly diagnosed GD, antithyroid drugs for less than 3 months. RNA from PBMCs was the source of the TCR library. Another study also made use of these data, one on T cells in Graves' hyperthyroidism and ophthalmopathy.

The sample in question was peripheral blood mononuclear cells (PBMCs), obtained at new diagnosis, from a patient treated with antithyroid drugs. These receptors all stem from a man aged 35 to 55 with Graves disease.

This clonotype has ten or more counts. Its ends do not fully match the called genes, so a read error is possible. The chain employs TRBV2 and TRBJ2-1, with 11 bases matching TRBD2. CDR1 SNHLY and CDR2 FYNNEI come from the germline V gene. This CDR3 contains 14 residues. The CDR3 region is CASTPTGLAALGIF. The CDR3 region has the DNA TGTGCCAGCACTCCCACGGGACTAGCGGCCCTTGGTATCTTC.

Points on this clonotype: This is likely an artifact of a read error, given a far larger clone one base away. The V call is TRBV5-5, the J call TRBJ2-4; perhaps D is TRBD1 or TRBD2 (5 bases each). Trimming stripped 2 bases from V and 13 bases from J, with 25 bases between. The CDR3 runs 16 residues. Germline V gene lookup returns CDR1 SGHKS and CDR2 YYEKEE (reference sequence). The CDR3 DNA reads as TGTGCCAGCAGCTTAGGGGCGGCAGGAGGAATCGATGAGCAGTACTTC. Translation gives CASSLGAAGGIDEQYF. Combining the CDR3 with reference TRBV5-5 and TRBJ2-4 gives the whole variable domain DAGVTQSPTHLIKTRGQQVTLRCSPISGHKSVSWYQQVLGQGPQFIFQYYEKEERGRGNFPDRFSARQFPNYSSELNVNALLLGDSALYLCASSLGAAGGIDEQYFGAGTRLSVL.

The J gene is TRBJ1-1, the V gene TRBV5-1, with TRBD1 matching 11 bases. The CDR3 has 16 amino acids. CDR1 and CDR2 from the germline V gene are SGHRS and YFSETQ. J lost 1 base, V lost 7 bases, and 9 bases had no gene match. This CDR3 is CASCDGTGGWNTEAFF. CDR3 coding DNA: TGCGCCAGCTGCGATGGGACAGGGGGTTGGAACACTGAAGCTTTCTTT.

This clonotype was observed at least ten times. J is TRBJ2-7 and V is TRBV2; 8 positions match TRBD2. This CDR3 contains 15 residues. Trimming at V came to 7 bases and at J to 5 bases, leaving 13 bases not matched to a gene. Per the germline V gene, CDR1 is SNHLY and CDR2 is FYNNEI. Here the CDR3 reads CASTPSPGGVNEQYF. The CDR3 coding sequence is TGTGCCAGCACACCCTCGCCGGGAGGGGTAAACGAGCAGTACTTC. Full variable domain (missing parts from reference TRBV2 and TRBJ2-7): EPEVTQTPSHQVTQMGQEVILRCVPISNHLYFYWYRQILGQKVEFLVSFYNNEISEKSEIFDDQFSVERPDGSNFTLKIRSTKLEDSAMYFCASTPSPGGVNEQYFGPGTRLTVT.

This clonotype was seen many times. The chain recombines TRBV29-1 with TRBJ2-1, with 12 bases matching TRBD2. The junction had 11 bases not matched to a gene; V was cut back by 2 bases and J by 0 bases. Germline V gene data show CDR1 as SQVTM and CDR2 as ANQGSEA. This CDR3 spans 19 amino acids. The CDR3 protein is CSVESPTSGRFRSYNEQFF. The CDR3 DNA reads TGCAGCGTTGAATCCCCAACTAGCGGGAGGTTCCGCTCCTACAATGAGCAGTTCTTC.

This clonotype was found many times. J is TRBJ2-3 and V is TRBV2; 11 bases line up with TRBD2. Per the germline V gene, CDR1 is SNHLY and CDR2 is FYNNEI. Trimming cost V 7 bases and J 5 bases; bases outside gene matches: 14. CDR3 length equals 17 residues. The chain's CDR3 is CASTRLAGRGSGDTQYF. CDR3 DNA: TGTGCCAGCACCCGACTAGCGGGAAGAGGATCGGGAGATACGCAGTATTTT.

This clonotype was picked up one time. The chain recombines TRBV2 with TRBJ2-1, with TRBD2 matching over 14 bases. V shed 9 bases, J shed 8 bases, and the junction held 9 bases outside the gene matches. Germline V gene sequence: CDR1 SNHLY, CDR2 FYNNEI. This CDR3 comprises 15 residues. The CDR3 loop is CASGTSGGEWDEQFF. As DNA, the CDR3 is TGTGCCAGTGGGACTAGCGGGGGAGAGTGGGATGAGCAGTTCTTC.

This clonotype was detected many times. V and J are TRBV6-2 or TRBV6-3 and TRBJ2-1, with 12 bases lining up with TRBD2. CDR1 is MNHEY and CDR2 is SVGEGT in the germline V gene. The CDR3 totals 15 residues. J was trimmed by 9 bases and V by 6 bases; bases with no gene match: 9. The CDR3 nucleotides are TGTGCCAGCAGCCAGACTAGCGGGAGATCATCTGAGCAGTTCTTC. This codes for CASSQTSGRSSEQFF.

The V gene is TRBV29-1, the J gene TRBJ2-2, with D maybe TRBD2 (5 bases). Germline values: CDR1 SQVTM, CDR2 ANQGSEA. V was trimmed by 5 bases and J by 0 bases, leaving 10 bases between them. CDR3 length: 14 residues. For the CDR3, the DNA is TGCAGCGTTACTAGGGTACCGAACACCGGGGAGCTGTTTTTT. Protein: CSVTRVPNTGELFF.